Given below is one TCR beta chain in context. What it recognizes is unknown. This entry is derived from a study of T cells in localized non-small cell lung cancer. The table came from immunoSEQ multiplex PCR; TCRdb's copy has only in-frame clones and leaves some out. Of 25,000 to 30,000 clones listed, 91% are singletons. Study-wide points: Higher adjacent-lung clonality was associated with shorter survival. Among the top 100 tumor clones, a median roughly 57 appeared in adjacent lung. Only one tumor region went through sequencing, so heterogeneity may still be there. The study found T cell clonality highest in uninvolved adjacent lung, above tumor.

The clonotype comes from a female donor over 55 with stage I lung adenocarcinoma. The specimen was peripheral blood, collected before any cancer treatment.

The CDR3 sequence is CASSYKPGPYEQYF. The CDR3 DNA follows: TGTGCCAGCAGTTATAAGCCGGGCCCCTACGAGCAGTACTTC. The V gene is TRBV6-5, the J gene TRBJ2-7; D call uncertain. This CDR3 comprises 14 residues. CDR1 MNHEY and CDR2 SVGAGI come from the germline V gene. The V end lost 3 bases, the J end lost 2 bases, and 11 bases lay between the germline ends.